This T cell receptor (beta chain) was observed in a study of brain T cells in children with intractable seizures. With respect to this clone: Its antigen remains unknown.

Clones were read by immunoSEQ multiplex PCR, and TCRdb kept only the in-frame ones, dropping some. This sample has around 44,000 clones, with roughly 90% found just once. Trimming removed 3 bases from V and 1 base from J, with 6 bases in between. This CDR3 region has 12 residues. Germline-derived CDR1 and CDR2 are DFQATT and SNEGSKA (reference sequence). Study-wide points: Absence of clones before surgery may stem from lower sequencing depth. HCMV serostatus was not known, and viral specificity came from CDR3 similarity only.

The clonotype originates from a girl aged 2-15 years with tuberous sclerosis and intractable seizures. Sequenced here: peripheral blood, sampled at surgery. This chain links TRBV20-1 with TRBJ1-1, with D hard to call. CDR3 in amino acids: CSASESNTEAFF. CDR3 nucleotides: TGCAGTGCTAGTGAGTCGAACACTGAAGCTTTCTTT.